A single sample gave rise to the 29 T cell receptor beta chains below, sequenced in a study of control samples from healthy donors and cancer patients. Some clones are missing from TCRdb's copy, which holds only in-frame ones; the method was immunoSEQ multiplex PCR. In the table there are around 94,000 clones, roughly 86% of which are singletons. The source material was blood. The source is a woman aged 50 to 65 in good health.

The DNA of the CDR3 is TGTGCCAGCAGTTTGGGGTGGGGAGAAAAACTGTTTTTT. Encoded protein: CASSLGWGEKLFF. The rearrangement links TRBV6-5 to TRBJ1-4; no clear D. V was pared by 4 bases and J by 8 bases, with 11 bases between. In germline, CDR1 is MNHEY, CDR2 SVGAGI. The CDR3 is 13 residues long.

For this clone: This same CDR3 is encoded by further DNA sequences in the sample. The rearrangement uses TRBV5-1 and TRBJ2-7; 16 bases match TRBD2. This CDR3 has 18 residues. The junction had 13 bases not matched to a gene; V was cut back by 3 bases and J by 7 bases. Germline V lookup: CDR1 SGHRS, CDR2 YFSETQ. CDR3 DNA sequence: TGCGCCAGCAGCTCCGCGGGACTAGCGGGAGGGGGGCGAGAAGAGCAGTACTTC. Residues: CASSSAGLAGGGREEQYF.

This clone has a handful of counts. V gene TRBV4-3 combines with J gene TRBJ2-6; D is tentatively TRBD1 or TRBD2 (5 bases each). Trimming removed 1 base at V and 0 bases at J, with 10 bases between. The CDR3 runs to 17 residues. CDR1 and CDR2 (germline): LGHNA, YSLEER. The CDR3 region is CASSQVGDGSGANVLTF. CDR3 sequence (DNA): TGCGCCAGCAGCCAAGTTGGGGACGGCTCTGGGGCCAACGTCCTGACTTTC.

The chain's CDR3 is CASSTSGGSGGGSYNEQFF. The CDR3 DNA sequence: TGTGCCAGCAGCACTAGTGGGGGCAGTGGGGGAGGGTCCTACAATGAGCAGTTCTTC. The V and J genes are TRBV9 and TRBJ2-1; D is perhaps TRBD2 (7 bases). This CDR3 spans 19 amino acids. V shed 4 bases and J shed 1 base, with 24 bases lying between them. Germline V gene data show CDR1 as SGDLS and CDR2 as YYNGEE.

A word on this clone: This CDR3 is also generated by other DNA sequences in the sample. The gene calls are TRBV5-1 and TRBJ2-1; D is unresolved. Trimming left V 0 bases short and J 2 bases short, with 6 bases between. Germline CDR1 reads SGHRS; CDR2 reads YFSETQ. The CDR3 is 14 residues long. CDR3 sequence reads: CASSLAGAYNEQFF. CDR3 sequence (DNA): TGCGCCAGCAGCTTGGCGGGCGCCTACAATGAGCAGTTCTTC.

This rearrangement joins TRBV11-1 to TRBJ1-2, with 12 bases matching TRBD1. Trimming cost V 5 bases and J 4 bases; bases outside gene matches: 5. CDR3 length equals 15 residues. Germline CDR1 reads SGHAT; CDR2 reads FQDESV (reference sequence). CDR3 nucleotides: TGTGCCAGCAGCCCGGGACAGGGGGCGACCTATGGCTACACCTTC. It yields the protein CASSPGQGATYGYTF.

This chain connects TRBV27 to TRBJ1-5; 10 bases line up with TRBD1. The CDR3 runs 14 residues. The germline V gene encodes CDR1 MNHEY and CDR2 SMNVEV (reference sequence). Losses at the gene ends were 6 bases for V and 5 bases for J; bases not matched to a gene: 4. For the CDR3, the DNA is TGTGCCAGCAGGACAGGGGGCCCCCATCAGCCCCAGCATTTT. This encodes CASRTGGPHQPQHF.

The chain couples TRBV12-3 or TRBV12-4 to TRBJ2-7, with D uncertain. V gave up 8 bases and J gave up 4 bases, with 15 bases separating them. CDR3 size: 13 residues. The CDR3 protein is CASSKTGLYEQYF. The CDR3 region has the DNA TGTGCCAGCTCAAAAACTGGCCTTTACGAGCAGTACTTC.

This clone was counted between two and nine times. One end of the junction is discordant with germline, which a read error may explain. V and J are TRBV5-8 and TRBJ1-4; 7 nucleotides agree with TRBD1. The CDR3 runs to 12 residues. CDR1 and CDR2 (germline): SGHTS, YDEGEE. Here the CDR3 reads CASSLRDRAAVF. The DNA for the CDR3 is TGTGCCAGCAGCTTGCGAGACAGGGCCGCAGTTTTT. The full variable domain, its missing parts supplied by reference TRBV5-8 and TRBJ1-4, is EAGVTQSPTHLIKTRGQQATLRCSPISGHTSVYWYQQALGLGLQFLLWYDEGEERNRGNFPPRFSGRQFPNYSSELNVNALELEDSALYLCASSLRDRAAVFGSGTQLSVL.

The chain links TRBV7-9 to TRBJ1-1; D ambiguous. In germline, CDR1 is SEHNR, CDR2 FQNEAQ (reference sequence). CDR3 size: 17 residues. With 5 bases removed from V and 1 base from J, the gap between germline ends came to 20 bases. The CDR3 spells CASSPWNRASSNTEAFF. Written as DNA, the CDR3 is TGTGCCAGCAGCCCCTGGAACAGAGCTTCATCGAACACTGAAGCTTTCTTT.

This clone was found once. The DNA of the CDR3 is TGTGCCAGCAGTTGGGACCTAGACAGGGGAAATGGCTACACCTTC. Translation gives CASSWDLDRGNGYTF. The rearrangement links TRBV6-2 or TRBV6-3 to TRBJ1-2; 8 bases match TRBD1. CDR3 length equals 15 residues. The germline V gene has CDR1 MNHEY and CDR2 SVGEGT. With V trimmed by 4 bases and J by 6 bases, 10 bases remained unmatched.

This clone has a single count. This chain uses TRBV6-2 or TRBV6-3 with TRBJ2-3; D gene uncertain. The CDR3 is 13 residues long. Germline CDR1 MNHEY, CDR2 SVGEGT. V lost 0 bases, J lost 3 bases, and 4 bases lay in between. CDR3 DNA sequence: TGTGCCAGCAGTTACTCAGAAACAGATACGCAGTATTTT. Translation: CASSYSETDTQYF.

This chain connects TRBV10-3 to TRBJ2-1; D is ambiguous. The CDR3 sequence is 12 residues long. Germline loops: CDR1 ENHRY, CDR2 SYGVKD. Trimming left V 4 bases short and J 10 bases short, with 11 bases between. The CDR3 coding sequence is TGTGCCATCAGTGTTCTGGGTAGAGAGCAGTTCTTC. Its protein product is CAISVLGREQFF.

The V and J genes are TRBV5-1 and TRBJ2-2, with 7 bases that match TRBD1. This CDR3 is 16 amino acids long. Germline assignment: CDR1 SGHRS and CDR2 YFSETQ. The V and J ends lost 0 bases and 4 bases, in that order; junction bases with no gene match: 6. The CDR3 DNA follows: TGCGCCAGCAGCTTGGCCAACACAGGGGCCACCGGGGAGCTGTTTTTT. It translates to CASSLANTGATGELFF.

CDR3 sequence (DNA): TGTGCCAGCAGCTTAACTAGCGGGGGCGCAGATACGCAGTATTTT. It is translated as CASSLTSGGADTQYF. This chain uses TRBV7-2 with TRBJ2-3, with 11 positions matching TRBD2. CDR1 SGHTA and CDR2 FQGNSA come from the germline V gene. V trimming: 2 bases; J trimming: 4 bases; junction bases outside the gene matches: 2. This CDR3 region has 15 residues.

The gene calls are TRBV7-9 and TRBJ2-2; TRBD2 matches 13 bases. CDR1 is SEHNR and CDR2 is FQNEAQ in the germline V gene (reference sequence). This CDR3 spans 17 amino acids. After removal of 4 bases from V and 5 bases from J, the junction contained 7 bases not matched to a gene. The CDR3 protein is CASSYSLAGGPTGELFF. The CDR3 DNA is TGTGCCAGCAGCTACTCACTAGCGGGAGGGCCAACCGGGGAGCTGTTTTTT.

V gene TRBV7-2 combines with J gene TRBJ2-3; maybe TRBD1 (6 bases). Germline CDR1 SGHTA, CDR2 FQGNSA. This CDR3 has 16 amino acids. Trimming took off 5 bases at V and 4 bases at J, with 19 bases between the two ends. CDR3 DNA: TGTGCCAGCAGCCGCGAGGGGACACGCTCCGCAGATACGCAGTATTTT. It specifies CASSREGTRSADTQYF. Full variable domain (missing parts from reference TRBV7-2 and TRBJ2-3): GAGVSQSPSNKVTEKGKDVELRCDPISGHTALYWYRQSLGQGLEFLIYFQGNSAPDKSGLPSDRFSAERTGGSVSTLTIQRTQQEDSAVYLCASSREGTRSADTQYFGPGTRLTVL.

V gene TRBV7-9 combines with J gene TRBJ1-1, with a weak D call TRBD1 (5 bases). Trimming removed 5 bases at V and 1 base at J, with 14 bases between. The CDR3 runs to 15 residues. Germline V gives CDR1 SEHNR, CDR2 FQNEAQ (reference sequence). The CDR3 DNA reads TGTGCCAGCAGCCTGGACGGGGCCCCGAACACTGAAGCTTTCTTT. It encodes CASSLDGAPNTEAFF.

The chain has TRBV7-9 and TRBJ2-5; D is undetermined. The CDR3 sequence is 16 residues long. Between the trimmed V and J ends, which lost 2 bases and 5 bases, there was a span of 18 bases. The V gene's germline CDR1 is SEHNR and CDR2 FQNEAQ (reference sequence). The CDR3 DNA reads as TGTGCCAGCAGCTTATCATTTGGTCCGGGTCAGGAGACCCAGTACTTC. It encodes CASSLSFGPGQETQYF.

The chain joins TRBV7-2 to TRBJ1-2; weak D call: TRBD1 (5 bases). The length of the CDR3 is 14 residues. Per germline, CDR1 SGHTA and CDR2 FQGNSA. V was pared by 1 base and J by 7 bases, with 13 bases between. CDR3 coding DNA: TGTGCCAGCAGCTTAGATGCAGGGATGACTGGCTACACCTTC. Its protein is CASSLDAGMTGYTF.

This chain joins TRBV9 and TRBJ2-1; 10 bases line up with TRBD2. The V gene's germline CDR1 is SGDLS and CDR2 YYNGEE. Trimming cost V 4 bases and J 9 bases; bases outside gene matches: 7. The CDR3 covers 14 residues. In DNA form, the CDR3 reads TGTGCCAGCAGCACAGCGGGGGGGCCACGTGAGCAGTTCTTC. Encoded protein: CASSTAGGPREQFF.

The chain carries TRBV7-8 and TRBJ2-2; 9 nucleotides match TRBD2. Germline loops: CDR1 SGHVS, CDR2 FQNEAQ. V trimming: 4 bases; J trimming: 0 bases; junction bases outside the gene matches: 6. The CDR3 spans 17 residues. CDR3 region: CASSSTLAGANTGELFF. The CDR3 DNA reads TGTGCCAGCAGCTCGACCTTAGCGGGAGCGAACACCGGGGAGCTGTTTTTT.

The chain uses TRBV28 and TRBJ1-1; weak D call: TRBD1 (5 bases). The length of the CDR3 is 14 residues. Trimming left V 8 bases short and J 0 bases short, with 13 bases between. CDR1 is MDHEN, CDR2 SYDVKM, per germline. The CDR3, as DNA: TGTGCCAGCCGATATGGGGGGATGAACACTGAAGCTTTCTTT. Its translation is CASRYGGMNTEAFF.

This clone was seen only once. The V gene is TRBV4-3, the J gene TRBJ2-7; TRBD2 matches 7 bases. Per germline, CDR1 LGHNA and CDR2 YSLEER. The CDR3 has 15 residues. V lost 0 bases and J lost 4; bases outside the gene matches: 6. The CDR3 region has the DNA TGCGCCAGCAGCCAAGATAGGGAGGGAGGGTACGAGCAGTACTTC. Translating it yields CASSQDREGGYEQYF.

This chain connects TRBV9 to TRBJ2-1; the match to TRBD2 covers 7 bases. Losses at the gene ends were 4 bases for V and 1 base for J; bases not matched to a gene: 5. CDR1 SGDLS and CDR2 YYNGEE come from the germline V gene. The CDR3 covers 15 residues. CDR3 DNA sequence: TGTGCCAGCAGCATAAGCGGGATGTCCTACAATGAGCAGTTCTTC. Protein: CASSISGMSYNEQFF. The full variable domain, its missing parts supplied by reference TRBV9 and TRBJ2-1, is DSGVTQTPKHLITATGQRVTLRCSPRSGDLSVYWYQQSLDQGLQFLIQYYNGEERAKGNILERFSAQQFPDLHSELNLSSLELGDSALYFCASSISGMSYNEQFFGPGTRLTVL.

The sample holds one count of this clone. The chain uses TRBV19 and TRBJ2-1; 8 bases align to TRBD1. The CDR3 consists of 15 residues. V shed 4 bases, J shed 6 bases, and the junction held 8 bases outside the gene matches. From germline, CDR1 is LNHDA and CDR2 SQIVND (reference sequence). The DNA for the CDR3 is TGTGCCAGTAGTACCCGACAGGGGCAACTCAATGAGCAGTTCTTC. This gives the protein CASSTRQGQLNEQFF.

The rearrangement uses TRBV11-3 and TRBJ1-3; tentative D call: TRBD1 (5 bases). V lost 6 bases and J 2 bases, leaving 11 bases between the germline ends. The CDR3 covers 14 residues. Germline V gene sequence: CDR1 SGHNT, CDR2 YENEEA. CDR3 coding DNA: TGTGCCAGCAGGGGCAGGGACGCTGGAAACACCATATATTTT. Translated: CASRGRDAGNTIYF. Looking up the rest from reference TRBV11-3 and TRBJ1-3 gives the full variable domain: EAGVVQSPRYKIIEKKQPVAFWCNPISGHNTLYWYLQNLGQGPELLIRYENEEAVDDSQLPKDRFSAERLKGVDSTLKIQPAELGDSAVYLCASRGRDAGNTIYFGEGSWLTVV.

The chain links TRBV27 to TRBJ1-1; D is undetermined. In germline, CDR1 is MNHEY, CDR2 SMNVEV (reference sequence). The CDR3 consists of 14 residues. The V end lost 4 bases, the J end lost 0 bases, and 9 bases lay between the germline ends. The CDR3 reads CASSSLAVNTEAFF. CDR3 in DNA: TGTGCCAGCAGTTCCCTGGCTGTGAACACTGAAGCTTTCTTT.

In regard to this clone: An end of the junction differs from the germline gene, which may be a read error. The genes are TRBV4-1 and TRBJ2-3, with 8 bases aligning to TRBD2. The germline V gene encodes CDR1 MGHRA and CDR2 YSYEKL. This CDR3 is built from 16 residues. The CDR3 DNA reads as TGCGCCAGCAGCAAAGATCGGCGACTAGCGTTAGATACGCAGTATTTT. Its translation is CASSKDRRLALDTQYF.